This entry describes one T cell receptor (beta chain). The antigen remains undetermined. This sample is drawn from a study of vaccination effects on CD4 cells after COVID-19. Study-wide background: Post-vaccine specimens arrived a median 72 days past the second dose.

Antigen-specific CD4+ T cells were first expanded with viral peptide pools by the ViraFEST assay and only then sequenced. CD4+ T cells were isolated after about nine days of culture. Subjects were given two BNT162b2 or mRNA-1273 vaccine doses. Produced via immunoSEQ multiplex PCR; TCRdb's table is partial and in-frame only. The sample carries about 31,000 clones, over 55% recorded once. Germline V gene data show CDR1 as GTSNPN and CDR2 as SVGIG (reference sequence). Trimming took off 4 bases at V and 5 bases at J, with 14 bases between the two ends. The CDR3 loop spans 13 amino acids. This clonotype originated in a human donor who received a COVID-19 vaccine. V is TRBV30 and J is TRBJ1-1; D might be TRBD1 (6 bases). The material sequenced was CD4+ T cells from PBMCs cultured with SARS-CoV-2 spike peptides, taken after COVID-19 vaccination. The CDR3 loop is CAWTVGGWTEAFF. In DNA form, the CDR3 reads TGTGCCTGGACAGTAGGGGGATGGACTGAAGCTTTCTTT.